Listed below are T cell receptor beta chains from one sample, sequenced in a study of sequential checkpoint blockade in melanoma. Sequencing was performed with immunoSEQ multiplex PCR; in TCRdb, only in-frame clones are kept and a portion is missing. The table includes about 10,000 clones, about 23% detected once. The sample in question was tumor tissue (inferred from file names), obtained from a patient given nivolumab and ipilimumab in sequence. Every receptor here comes from a human donor with melanoma. Both conserved end residues are part of each CDR3. The D gene is left open where the match is weak. Rows may omit the clone size; those that give it use once, few, many or a size class.

few | TRBJ1-3 | TRBV28 | . | 15 | CASSLSPGEENTIYF | TGTGCCAGCAGTTTATCACCAGGGGAGGAAAACACCATATATTTT
medium-sized | TRBJ2-6 | TRBV15 | TRBD1 | 15 | CATSQGANGANVLTF | TGTGCCACCAGCCAGGGGGCTAATGGGGCCAACGTCCTGACTTTC
few | TRBJ2-1 | TRBV9 | TRBD2 | 15 | CASSVGLAGGNEQFF | TGTGCCAGCAGCGTAGGACTAGCGGGGGGGAATGAGCAGTTCTTC
. | TRBJ2-2 | TRBV9 | TRBD1 | 15 | CASSPGTGNTGELFF | TGTGCCAGCAGCCCAGGGACAGGGAACACCGGGGAGCTGTTTTTT
. | TRBJ2-3 | TRBV9 | . | 20 | CASSSRRDPGHTRHTDTQYF | TGTGCCAGCAGTTCCCGCCGGGACCCCGGTCACACACGGCACACAGATACGCAGTATTTT
medium-sized | TRBJ1-6 | TRBV11-3 | TRBD1 | 15 | CASSSAGGMNSPLHF | TGTGCCAGCAGCTCGGCAGGGGGCATGAATTCACCCCTCCACTTT
. | TRBJ2-7 | TRBV5-1 | . | 17 | CASSLEVAGALLYEQYF | TGCGCCAGCAGCTTGGAGGTTGCGGGGGCCCTGCTCTACGAGCAGTACTTC
. | TRBJ2-5 | TRBV9 | TRBD2 | 16 | CASSVESSGGEETQYF | TGTGCCAGCAGCGTAGAATCTAGCGGGGGGGAAGAGACCCAGTACTTC
few | TRBJ1-2 | TRBV29-1 | . | 15 | CSVEGVGDLWYGYTF | TGCAGCGTTGAAGGGGTGGGAGATTTGTGGTATGGCTACACCTTC
. | TRBJ1-2 | TRBV28 | TRBD1 | 19 | CASSLFWPKGATPNYGYTF | TGTGCCAGCAGTTTATTTTGGCCGAAGGGGGCCACTCCAAACTATGGCTACACCTTC
few | TRBJ1-2 | TRBV11-3 | . | 14 | CASSLPTVFYGYTF | TGTGCCAGCAGCCTTCCCACTGTCTTCTATGGCTACACCTTC
few | TRBJ1-2 | TRBV6-8 | . | 12 | CASNQGSGGYTF | TGTGCCAGCAACCAGGGTAGCGGTGGCTACACCTTC
. | TRBJ1-6 | TRBV29-1 | . | 13 | CSVKQDRNSPLHF | TGCAGCGTTAAACAGGATCGGAATTCACCCCTCCACTTT
many | TRBJ1-6 | TRBV11-3 | TRBD1 | 15 | CASSPQTGTNSPLHF | TGTGCCAGCAGCCCCCAGACAGGGACGAATTCACCCCTCCACTTT
many | TRBJ2-3 | TRBV6-8 | TRBD2 | 15 | CASSYSGGGADTQYF | TGTGCCAGCAGTTACTCGGGCGGGGGGGCAGATACGCAGTATTTT
. | TRBJ2-1 | TRBV6-8 | TRBD2 | 15 | CASSVVAGGRNEQFF | TGTGCCAGCAGTGTAGTAGCGGGGGGGCGAAATGAGCAGTTCTTC
. | TRBJ1-1 | TRBV19 | . | 12 | CASLRENTEAFF | TGTGCCAGTTTGCGGGAGAACACTGAAGCTTTCTTT
. | TRBJ1-2 | TRBV11-3 | TRBD1 | 15 | CASSWDLTGAGGYTF | TGTGCCAGCAGCTGGGACCTAACAGGGGCAGGTGGCTACACCTTC
. | TRBJ2-2 | TRBV10-3 | . | 16 | CAISEGYRSNTGELFF | TGTGCCATCAGTGAGGGGTACAGATCGAACACCGGGGAGCTGTTTTTT
. | TRBJ1-1 | TRBV19 | TRBD1 | 15 | CASTRGTYTNTEAFF | TGTGCCAGTACCAGGGGGACATACACGAACACTGAAGCTTTCTTT
. | TRBJ2-1 | TRBV28 | . | 14 | CASSRTKGLDEQFF | TGTGCCAGCAGCCGCACGAAGGGCCTCGATGAGCAGTTCTTC
few | TRBJ1-6 | TRBV11-3 | . | 17 | CASSFRGPFSYNSPLHF | TGTGCCAGCAGCTTTCGGGGCCCGTTCTCCTATAATTCACCCCTCCACTTT
few | TRBJ2-1 | TRBV9 | . | 16 | CASSEKGGAPYNEQFF | TGTGCCAGCAGCGAGAAGGGGGGGGCCCCCTACAATGAGCAGTTCTTC
. | TRBJ1-1 | TRBV19 | . | 15 | CASSARTRGNTEAFF | TGTGCCAGTAGTGCACGGACCAGAGGGAACACTGAAGCTTTCTTT
few | TRBJ1-4 | TRBV10-3 | . | 17 | CAISESRGLGSNEKLFF | TGTGCCATCAGTGAGTCGAGAGGGTTAGGTAGTAATGAAAAACTGTTTTTT
once | TRBJ1-3 | TRBV5-1 | . | 18 | CASSFSIQTGYSGNTIYF | TGCGCCAGCAGCTTTTCAATCCAAACAGGGTACTCTGGAAACACCATATATTTT
. | TRBJ2-3 | TRBV15 | TRBD2 | 19 | CATSRDPLGLAGVRDTQYF | TGTGCCACCAGCAGAGATCCTCTAGGACTAGCGGGGGTTAGGGATACGCAGTATTTT
. | TRBJ2-2 | TRBV29-1 | TRBD1 | 17 | CSVEGPRGRKGTGELFF | TGCAGCGTTGAAGGGCCAAGGGGGCGAAAGGGCACCGGGGAGCTGTTTTTT
few | TRBJ1-2 | TRBV9 | . | 15 | CASSVYDRGPRGYTF | TGTGCCAGCAGCGTATACGACCGAGGACCGCGAGGCTACACCTTC
. | TRBJ2-1 | TRBV5-1 | TRBD2 | 15 | CASRTGLAGVGEQFF | TGCGCCAGCAGGACGGGACTAGCGGGGGTTGGGGAGCAGTTCTTC
. | TRBJ1-2 | TRBV28 | . | 16 | CASSLSLGTGNYGYTF | TGTGCCAGCAGTTTATCCCTTGGGACCGGTAACTATGGCTACACCTTC
few | TRBJ2-6 | TRBV6-8 | . | 14 | CASSSAGGANVLTF | TGTGCCAGCAGTTCGGCGGGGGGGGCCAACGTCCTGACTTTC
. | TRBJ2-3 | TRBV19 | . | 15 | CASSIDGRYTDTQYF | TGTGCCAGTAGTATAGACGGCCGCTACACAGATACGCAGTATTTT
many | TRBJ2-7 | TRBV12-5 | TRBD1 | 15 | CASTIRTGKRNEQYF | TGTGCCAGCACCATAAGGACAGGGAAGCGAAACGAGCAGTACTTC
. | TRBJ2-5 | TRBV19 | TRBD2 | 15 | CASSIAGGRRETQYF | TGTGCCAGTAGTATAGCGGGGGGGCGCAGAGAGACCCAGTACTTC
. | TRBJ1-6 | TRBV5-1 | TRBD1 | 16 | CASSLVVGQGISPLHF | TGCGCCAGCAGCTTGGTGGTGGGACAGGGAATCTCACCCCTCCACTTT
many | TRBJ2-3 | TRBV11-3 | . | 18 | CASSTPLDGGTSTDTQYF | TGTGCCAGCAGCACCCCTCTCGATGGGGGAACTAGCACAGATACGCAGTATTTT
many | TRBJ1-6 | TRBV9 | TRBD1 | 17 | CAVQGVRGPQGVPPLHF | TGTGCCGTGCAAGGGGTTAGGGGGCCCCAGGGGGTGCCACCCCTCCACTTT
few | TRBJ1-3 | TRBV11-3 | TRBD1 | 19 | CASSFRGQVNTYSGNTIYF | TGTGCCAGCAGCTTTCGGGGACAGGTTAATACGTACTCTGGAAACACCATATATTTT
few | TRBJ2-3 | TRBV6-1 | TRBD1 | 14 | CASSEGQGPDTQYF | TGTGCCAGCAGTGAAGGACAGGGCCCAGATACGCAGTATTTT
. | TRBJ1-5 | TRBV11-3 | . | 16 | CASSLGTSRYNQPQHF | TGTGCCAGCAGCTTAGGGACATCTCGGTACAATCAGCCCCAGCATTTT
medium-sized | TRBJ1-3 | TRBV11-3 | . | 16 | CASSPGPYRAGNTIYF | TGTGCCAGCAGCCCGGGACCCTACAGGGCTGGAAACACCATATATTTT
. | TRBJ1-5 | TRBV9 | TRBD1 | 15 | CASSPTGERNQPQHF | TGTGCCAGCAGCCCGACAGGGGAACGCAATCAGCCCCAGCATTTT
few | TRBJ2-3 | TRBV11-3 | TRBD1 | 14 | CASRRQGGTDTQYF | TGTGCCAGCAGGAGACAGGGGGGGACAGATACGCAGTATTTT
. | TRBJ2-3 | TRBV28 | TRBD2 | 14 | CASSEGLAPGTQYF | TGTGCCAGCAGTGAGGGACTAGCCCCCGGTACGCAGTATTTT
few | TRBJ1-4 | TRBV11-3 | . | 15 | CASSQGAAFYEKLFF | TGTGCCAGCAGCCAAGGGGCCGCATTCTATGAAAAACTGTTTTTT
few | TRBJ2-7 | TRBV6-8 | TRBD2 | 18 | CASSYYPRLAGASYEQYF | TGTGCCAGCAGTTACTACCCGAGACTAGCGGGGGCCTCCTACGAGCAGTACTTC
few | TRBJ1-4 | TRBV15 | TRBD1 | 19 | CATSREPGQRKWSYEKLFF | TGTGCCACCAGCAGAGAGCCGGGACAGCGTAAATGGTCCTATGAAAAACTGTTTTTT
. | TRBJ1-1 | TRBV29-1 | . | 12 | CSVTGLITEAFF | TGCAGCGTCACCGGACTGATCACTGAAGCTTTCTTT
few | TRBJ1-5 | TRBV6-8 | TRBD1 | 16 | CASSGGTGGFNQPQHF | TGTGCCAGCAGTGGTGGGACAGGGGGTTTCAATCAGCCCCAGCATTTT
. | TRBJ2-6 | TRBV18 | . | 18 | CASSPRQSTASGANVLTF | TGTGCCAGCTCACCCCGACAGTCTACTGCCTCTGGGGCCAACGTCCTGACTTTC
few | TRBJ2-2 | TRBV25-1 | TRBD1 | 15 | CASSDGDRDTGELFF | TGTGCCAGCAGTGACGGGGACAGGGACACCGGGGAGCTGTTTTTT